This TCR beta chain was identified during a study of cytomegalovirus exposure and HLA in healthy donors. Study results and caveats: Looking again later, the authors saw that most CMV-associated TCR beta chains seemed HLA-restricted. The productive fraction for most TCR beta V segments was about 87% or about 30% in an earlier analysis.

Of note for this clone: No antigen is known for it.

Each donor was healthy, and each was a bone marrow donor. Unrecorded immune exposures were likely, despite nominal health at sampling. PCR involved 60 Vbeta and 13 Jbeta primers. Measured with immunoSEQ multiplex PCR; TCRdb has only the in-frame clones, and not every one. The sample lists 200,000 to 300,000 clones; 70% to 90% were seen once. CDR1 is SEHNR and CDR2 is FQNEAQ in the germline V gene (reference sequence). Trimming cost V 5 bases and J 1 base, with 16 bases left between them. The CDR3 is 16 residues long. The sequenced sample was PBMCs. V gene TRBV7-9 combines with J gene TRBJ2-3, with D possibly TRBD2 on 5 matching bases. This TCR came from a middle-aged woman in good health and CMV-seropositive. CDR3 sequence: CASSPGVSPRTDTQYF. CDR3 sequence (DNA): TGTGCCAGCAGCCCCGGGGTATCCCCCCGCACAGATACGCAGTATTTT. The full variable domain, in which reference TRBV7-9 and TRBJ2-3 provide the parts outside the CDR3, is DTGVSQNPRHKITKRGQNVTFRCDPISEHNRLYWYRQTLGQGPEFLTYFQNEAQLEKSRLLSDRFSAERPKGSFSTLEIQRTEQGDSAMYLCASSPGVSPRTDTQYFGPGTRLTVL.